This TCR beta chain came from a study of CD8+ T cells in alopecia areata. Study-level points and caveats: Clonality exceeded that of normal scalp in lesional scalp, most notably in alopecia totalis/universalis. Scalp sequencing captures resident alphabeta T cells of normal skin too.

On this clone itself: The antigen is unknown.

The authors extracted RNA and reverse transcribed it into cDNA as the sequencing template. The protocol was immunoSEQ multiplex PCR, while the TCRdb copy is restricted to in-frame clones and leaves out a portion. The sample carries roughly 250,000 clones, 67% recorded once. The study team obtained lesional scalp punch biopsies and peripheral blood from alopecia areata patients. Researchers picked out CD4+ and CD8+ T cells from PBMCs by sorting. This TCR was recovered from a human donor with alopecia areata. The sample was CD4+ T cells sorted from blood, taken at week 0.

The CDR3, as DNA: TGTGCCAGCACCCCACTTGCCTACGAGCAGTACTTC. It specifies CASTPLAYEQYF. J is TRBJ2-7 and V is TRBV11-2; D remains unclear. The CDR3 is made up of 12 amino acids. CDR1 is SGHAT, CDR2 FQNNGV, per germline. V was clipped by 7 bases and J by 2 bases, with 9 bases between them. The entire variable domain, with the rest obtained from reference TRBV11-2 and TRBJ2-7, is as follows: EAGVAQSPRYKIIEKRQSVAFWCNPISGHATLYWYQQILGQGPKLLIQFQNNGVVDDSQLPKDRFSAERLKGVDSTLKIQPAKLEDSAVYLCASTPLAYEQYFGPGTRLTVT.